These 25 T cell receptor beta chains originate from one sample sequenced in a study of OX40 agonist ivuxolimab in advanced cancers. Profiling relied on immunoSEQ multiplex PCR, and the TCRdb table lists in-frame clones only, not all of them. The repertoire has 40,000 to 60,000 clones, 80% to 85% of them found once; the top ten carry around 7.7%. The input for sequencing was CD4+ or CD8+ T cells sorted from blood, taken in a trial of the OX40 agonist ivuxolimab. The source is an adult with an advanced solid tumor such as melanoma, head and neck, liver or kidney cancer.

In this sample, this clone turned up a few times. CDR3 nucleotide sequence: TGTGCCAGCAGCTTAATTCGGGGGGGTTGGAATGAGCAGTTCTTC. Translation gives CASSLIRGGWNEQFF. The chain recombines TRBV11-2 with TRBJ2-1; 8 bases are shared with TRBD2. CDR1 and CDR2 from the germline V gene are SGHAT and FQNNGV. The CDR3 runs 15 residues. V lost 2 bases to trimming and J lost 7 bases; unmatched junction nucleotides: 7.

V and J are TRBV6-6 and TRBJ2-3, with D perhaps TRBD2 (6 bases). CDR3 length: 15 residues. Germline CDR1 is MNHNY and CDR2 is SVGAGI (reference sequence). V gave up 2 bases and J gave up 1 base, with 10 bases separating them. The CDR3 region is CASSYAASGTDTQYF. CDR3 DNA: TGTGCCAGCAGTTACGCGGCTAGCGGCACAGATACGCAGTATTTT.

This chain joins TRBV29-1 and TRBJ1-2, with D possibly TRBD1 on 5 matching bases. The CDR3 is 14 amino acids. Germline CDR1 SQVTM, CDR2 ANQGSEA. Trimming cost V 3 bases and J 3 bases, with 14 bases left between them. CDR3 in DNA: TGCAGCGTTGACAACCGGGACTCATACTATGGCTACACCTTC. Amino acids: CSVDNRDSYYGYTF.

Comment on this clone: Relative to the germline gene, one junction end is altered; a read error may explain this. The chain employs TRBV6-5 and TRBJ2-7, with TRBD1 matching 7 bases. Germline V CDR1 and CDR2: MNHEY, SVGAGI. CDR3 length: 12 amino acids. The CDR3 protein is CASSYRQGILNF. CDR3 DNA sequence: TGTGCCAGCAGTTACAGACAGGGAATATTGAACTTC.

The chain couples TRBV14 to TRBJ2-7, with 7 bases aligning to TRBD1. J was trimmed by 2 bases and V by 3 bases; bases with no gene match: 4. The CDR3 runs to 14 residues. Germline CDR1 is SGHDN and CDR2 is FVKESK. The CDR3 here is CASSHPGTAYEQYF. CDR3 in DNA: TGTGCCAGCAGCCACCCCGGGACAGCCTACGAGCAGTACTTC.

About this clone itself: A far more abundant clone sits one base away, making this likely a read error. This chain uses TRBV7-2 with TRBJ1-2, with 7 bases that match TRBD1. Per germline, CDR1 SGHTA and CDR2 FQGNSA. The J segment lost 2 bases and the V segment lost 6 bases, leaving 3 bases of the junction unmatched. This CDR3 has 13 amino acids. The DNA for the CDR3 is TGTGCCAGCAGTCAGACAGGGAACTATGGCTACACCTTC. As protein: CASSQTGNYGYTF.

This chain joins TRBV19 and TRBJ2-3; D call uncertain. The CDR3 loop spans 13 amino acids. The V and J ends lost 0 bases and 6 bases respectively, with 7 bases between them. Germline-derived CDR1 and CDR2 are LNHDA and SQIVND (reference sequence). CDR3 residues: CASSIEVWDTQYF. DNA for the CDR3: TGTGCCAGTAGTATAGAAGTCTGGGATACGCAGTATTTT. The complete variable domain, with remaining parts taken from reference TRBV19 and TRBJ2-3, reads DGGITQSPKYLFRKEGQNVTLSCEQNLNHDAMYWYRQDPGQGLRLIYYSQIVNDFQKGDIAEGYSVSREKKESFPLTVTSAQKNPTAFYLCASSIEVWDTQYFGPGTRLTVL.

J is TRBJ1-3 and V is TRBV5-1; a possible D gene is TRBD1 (6 bases). Looked up from germline, CDR1 is SGHRS and CDR2 is YFSETQ. The CDR3 spans 16 residues. With 0 bases removed from V and 4 bases from J, the gap between germline ends came to 14 bases. The CDR3 nucleotides are TGCGCCAGCAGCTTGGAAGTACAGGGATTAGGAAACACCATATATTTT. It codes for CASSLEVQGLGNTIYF.

The CDR3 bases are TGTGCCAGCAGCACGCTAGCGGGAGGCTGGGAGACCCAGTACTTC. Translation gives CASSTLAGGWETQYF. The chain joins TRBV7-2 to TRBJ2-5, with 11 bases lining up with TRBD2. J gave up 5 bases and V 5 bases, and 7 bases lay outside the gene matches. The CDR3 sequence is 15 residues long. Germline CDR1 SGHTA, CDR2 FQGNSA.

The chain couples TRBV4-1 to TRBJ2-1, with TRBD1 matching over 8 bases. V gave up 0 bases and J gave up 7 bases; unmatched junction bases: 14. This CDR3 has 18 amino acids. Germline V CDR1 and CDR2: MGHRA, YSYEKL. CDR3 region: CASSQDWSRTGIRNEQFF. The CDR3 DNA sequence: TGCGCCAGCAGCCAAGATTGGTCACGGACAGGGATTCGAAATGAGCAGTTCTTC.

A note on this clone: The same CDR3 is also encoded by other DNA sequences in this sample. The chain combines TRBV5-1 with TRBJ2-1; 13 bases align to TRBD2. This CDR3 has 16 amino acids. Germline CDR1 reads SGHRS; CDR2 reads YFSETQ. With V trimmed by 3 bases and J by 4 bases, 4 bases remained unmatched. CDR3 nucleotides: TGCGCCAGCAGCTGGACTAGCGGGAGTAGATACAATGAGCAGTTCTTC. Translating gives CASSWTSGSRYNEQFF. The full variable domain, with the rest looked up from reference TRBV5-1 and TRBJ2-1, is KAGVTQTPRYLIKTRGQQVTLSCSPISGHRSVSWYQQTPGQGLQFLFEYFSETQRNKGNFPGRFSGRQFSNSRSEMNVSTLELGDSALYLCASSWTSGSRYNEQFFGPGTRLTVL.

The V gene is TRBV11-2, the J gene TRBJ1-4, with a possible D match to TRBD1 (5 bases). The germline gives CDR1 SGHAT, CDR2 FQNNGV. This CDR3 region has 14 residues. V lost 5 bases, J lost 8 bases, and 15 bases lay in between. The chain's CDR3 is CASSLMGVGEKLFF. The CDR3 DNA reads as TGTGCCAGCAGCCTGATGGGGGTGGGGGAAAAACTGTTTTTT.

This clone was counted once. The V call is TRBV18, the J call TRBJ2-5, with 8 bases aligning to TRBD2. The CDR3 length is 14 residues. Germline loops: CDR1 KGHSH, CDR2 LQKENI. Unmatched junction bases numbered 2, after V lost 3 bases and J lost 2 bases. The CDR3 here is CASSPSGGQETQYF. The DNA of the CDR3 is TGTGCCAGCTCACCTTCGGGAGGGCAAGAGACCCAGTACTTC.

The V gene is TRBV7-6, the J gene TRBJ1-5, with no clear D. The CDR3 runs to 13 residues. V lost 5 bases and J lost 2, with 7 bases in between. Germline V gives CDR1 SGHVS, CDR2 FNYEAQ. CDR3 protein: CASSRGGNQPQHF. The CDR3 DNA follows: TGTGCCAGCAGCAGAGGAGGCAATCAGCCCCAGCATTTT.

This sequence joins TRBV7-9 and TRBJ1-1, with 7 bases matching TRBD1. The CDR3 covers 14 residues. CDR1 is SEHNR, CDR2 FQNEAQ, per germline (reference sequence). Unmatched junction bases numbered 0, after V lost 1 base and J lost 1 base. As DNA, the CDR3 is TGTGCCAGCAGCTTAGGACAGGGGAACACTGAAGCTTTCTTT. Translation gives CASSLGQGNTEAFF.

The rearrangement links TRBV6-5 to TRBJ2-2; TRBD1 matches 8 bases. The CDR3 is 16 residues long. Trimming at V came to 0 bases and at J to 3 bases, leaving 3 bases not matched to a gene. Germline V CDR1 and CDR2: MNHEY, SVGAGI. CDR3 region: CASSYSQGADTGELFF. DNA for the CDR3: TGTGCCAGCAGTTACTCGCAGGGGGCCGACACCGGGGAGCTGTTTTTT.

This clone was counted a single time. A junction boundary mismatches the germline segment, possibly from a read error. This chain joins TRBV6-1 and TRBJ1-2; the D gene is possibly TRBD1 (6 bases). The germline V gene encodes CDR1 MNHNS and CDR2 SASEGT. There are 16 residues in the CDR3. The CDR3 coding sequence is TGTACCAGGAGTGGCGGGGGCGCGGGTGCTAACTATGGCTACACCTTC. Protein sequence: CTRSGGGAGANYGYTF.

The chain couples TRBV6-1 to TRBJ2-3; TRBD2 agrees at 10 bases. Germline trimming cut 2 bases from V and 1 base from J; bases unmatched to any gene: 6. Germline V lookup: CDR1 MNHNS, CDR2 SASEGT. The CDR3 spans 17 residues. The CDR3 coding sequence is TGTGCCAGCAGTGAAAGATCCGGGACTAGCGGCACAGATACGCAGTATTTT. Translated: CASSERSGTSGTDTQYF.

The genes are TRBV7-2 and TRBJ2-7, with 10 bases matching TRBD1. The CDR3 has 15 amino acids. The V gene end was trimmed by 1 base and the J gene end by 5 bases; junction bases not matched to a gene: 5. The germline V gene has CDR1 SGHTA and CDR2 FQGNSA. CDR3 region: CASSLDGDRGHEQYF. As DNA, the CDR3 is TGTGCCAGCAGCTTAGACGGGGACAGGGGCCACGAGCAGTACTTC.

This clone was seen once. The chain couples TRBV7-2 to TRBJ2-7; a possible D gene is TRBD1 (6 bases). The V end was cut by 1 base, the J end by 4 bases, with 11 bases between. The CDR3 runs to 14 residues. The germline V gene has CDR1 SGHTA and CDR2 FQGNSA. The CDR3 is CASSLGPQGYEQYF. DNA for the CDR3: TGTGCCAGCAGCTTAGGCCCACAGGGTTACGAGCAGTACTTC.

This clone showed up just a few times. The CDR3, as DNA: TGCGCCAGCAGCTTGTCGGCAGGGGGTAGCTCCTACGAGCAGTACTTC. Translated: CASSLSAGGSSYEQYF. The chain links TRBV5-1 to TRBJ2-7, with 7 bases aligning to TRBD1. The CDR3 length is 16 residues. The germline gives CDR1 SGHRS, CDR2 YFSETQ. V trimming: 1 base; J trimming: 0 bases; junction bases outside the gene matches: 7.

As regards this clone: Other DNA sequences within the sample encode an identical CDR3. V and J are TRBV19 and TRBJ2-1; maybe TRBD2 (6 bases). The V end was cut by 9 bases, the J end by 8 bases, with 20 bases between. Germline V gene sequence: CDR1 LNHDA, CDR2 SQIVND (reference sequence). This CDR3 region has 14 residues. The DNA for the CDR3 is TGTGCCAGCAGGCCGGGGCGGGGTTTCGATGAGCAGTTCTTC. Its translation: CASRPGRGFDEQFF.

CDR3 sequence: CASSQEVLSPEETQYF. The CDR3 nucleotides are TGTGCCAGCAGCCAAGAGGTCCTGAGTCCCGAAGAGACCCAGTACTTC. The chain couples TRBV4-2 to TRBJ2-5; D is ambiguous. Per germline, CDR1 LGHNA and CDR2 YNFKEQ. The CDR3 is 16 amino acids. Trimming took off 0 bases at V and 3 bases at J, with 14 bases between the two ends.

The genes are TRBV29-1 and TRBJ2-1; 7 bases fit TRBD2. CDR1 and CDR2 from the germline V gene are SQVTM and ANQGSEA. V shed 7 bases and J 3 bases; nucleotides not matched to a gene: 15. This CDR3 has 16 residues. The CDR3 reads CSGGGGMSTDYNEQFF. The DNA for the CDR3 is TGCAGCGGCGGGGGTGGAATGTCGACTGACTACAATGAGCAGTTCTTC.

The chain is built from TRBV7-8 and TRBJ2-1, with 7 bases that match TRBD2. The V gene end was trimmed by 4 bases and the J gene end by 0 bases; junction bases not matched to a gene: 9. The germline gives CDR1 SGHVS, CDR2 FQNEAQ. The CDR3 extends over 17 amino acids. CDR3 bases: TGTGCCAGCAGCTCCCGCCCAGCGGGGAGCTCCTACAATGAGCAGTTCTTC. This encodes CASSSRPAGSSYNEQFF. The full variable domain, completed using reference TRBV7-8 and TRBJ2-1, is GAGVSQSPRYKVAKRGQDVALRCDPISGHVSLFWYQQALGQGPEFLTYFQNEAQLDKSGLPSDRFFAERPEGSVSTLKIQRTQQEDSAVYLCASSSRPAGSSYNEQFFGPGTRLTVL.